This T cell receptor beta chain was identified in a study of blood T cell repertoires in COVID-19. Profiled with immunoSEQ multiplex PCR; TCRdb holds only in-frame clones, not every one. Of over 150,000 clones detected, approximately 80% appear once; the ten largest clones hold around an eighth. Germline CDR1 is LGHNT and CDR2 is FRNRAP. CDR3 length: 17 amino acids. The germline V and J ends were trimmed by 1 base and 0 bases, with 13 bases remaining between them. The chain combines TRBV12-5 with TRBJ1-5; D ambiguous. This clonotype was sampled from a woman aged 60 to 75 with COVID-19, enrolled during active disease. The sequenced sample was peripheral blood. CDR3 protein: CASGLGPMRYSNQPQHF. For the CDR3, the DNA is TGTGCTAGTGGTTTGGGACCGATGCGGTATAGCAATCAGCCCCAGCATTTT.